This T cell receptor (beta chain) came from a study of beta chain features in type 1 diabetes listed by TCRdb under 2018. Context from the whole study: Patients and healthy donors did not differ in mean age, gender distribution, total cell number or subset yield. A total of about 100,000,000 sorted cells were examined across all samples, and RNA yield correlated strongly with the number of cells per subset. In the study, TCRB repertoires of sorted circulating CD4+ T cell subsets from recently diagnosed type 1 diabetes patients were compared with those of matched healthy donors. Regulatory and stem cell-like memory subsets were isolated from only 8 patients and roughly 8 healthy donors, whereas naive and central memory subsets came from all 30 or so donors.

Trimming takes 6 bases off V and 0 bases off J; junction bases not matched to a gene: 6. Reading the germline V gene (reference sequence) gives CDR1 SEHNR and CDR2 FQNEAQ. The CDR3 numbers 16 residues from cysteine through phenylalanine. Only the CDR3 part of the read is kept: 48 bases, read in frame from the first base. A single peripheral blood draw of approximately 110 mL on average was collected from each donor into heparinised tubes. A BD FACSAria II and a panel including CD45RO, CCR7, CD25, CD127, CD95 and CD27 were used to sort naive, central memory, regulatory and stem cell-like memory CD4+ T cells. Purity was above 98% for every sorted population. PBMCs were separated immediately by Lymphoprep density gradient centrifugation and were stained directly, without being cultured. So that batch effects would be minimized, each experiment stained and sorted samples in pairs, pairing one healthy donor with one patient.

All of the isolated RNA was reverse transcribed with the High Capacity cDNA Reverse Transcription Kit, so expressed TCRB transcripts were sequenced. Deep immunoSEQ sequencing was performed on naive, central memory and regulatory T cell samples, with an average of roughly 4 million total reads per sample. Sorted cells were lysed in RLT buffer and RNA was extracted with DNase-treated RNeasy Micro or Mini kits, depending on cell number. Each cell subset was processed on its own to prevent cross-contamination, while patient and healthy donor samples were processed together. The immunoSEQ multiplex PCR was used to amplify TCRB sequences from cDNA, generating 87-bp fragments that spanned the CDR3 region. Sequencing of the amplicons was done on the Illumina HiSeq platform. The original pipeline was this. PCR bias was corrected computationally using synthetic template baselines, and reads within Hamming distance 2 were collapsed, with unmergeable singletons discarded. Reads were aligned to IMGT to assign V, D and J genes, CDR3 length, and insertions or deletions at six rearrangement sites. Within each subset, clonotype counts were normalized to sorted cell number, after which true diversity and Gini coefficients were computed with the tcR R package. The overlap coefficient, calculated on TCRB nucleotide sequences, was used to quantify repertoire sharing. Out-of-frame TCRB sequences from naive cells were analyzed to stand in for the pre-selection repertoire. TCRdb stores this immuneACCESS table with in-frame sequences only. Part of the clones is absent; in the studies checked, under half of the shortfall reflects unresolved V genes, and no reason is known for the rest. D and trimming were read from the DNA, whereas the V and J calls and clone size are those reported in that table. The table for this sample lists under 950,000 clones; about 17% of them were counted only once. The top ten clonotypes cover 0.02% to 0.025% of the sample.

A remark on this clone: Its antigen has not been determined. No qualities accompany the bases; no much larger clone lies one base away.

General study outcomes and caveats: At VDJ recombination sites, type 1 diabetes patients had fewer insertions and more deleted nucleotides, which implies abnormalities in thymic rearrangement. Because cDNA rather than genomic DNA was sequenced, highly expressing activated cells could have been over-represented, although no difference in activation and CD3 levels was found between groups. Shorter templates might be favored by PCR, yet because patient and control samples were amplified and corrected together, any such skew would affect both groups equally. Type 1 diabetes patients showed a moderate but significant shortening of TCRB CDR3 length in all four CD4+ subsets. Only small numbers of individuals were included in the HLA sub-analyses, which left unresolved whether HLA type had any influence on TCRB rearrangement. Naive, central memory and regulatory TCRB repertoires appeared to be more alike among patients than among healthy donors.

The sequencing sample was made of naive CD4+ T cells from blood. What the cell subset or site label conveys for this sample: true naive CD4+ T cells. Rearrangement joined TRBV7-9 to TRBJ2-1; 9 bases in between match TRBD2. This sequence originates from a young woman in good health. The CDR3 amino acid sequence is: CASSQSGRISYNEQFF. Read as DNA, the sequence is TGTGCCAGCAGTCAAAGCGGGAGGATCTCCTACAATGAGCAGTTCTTC.